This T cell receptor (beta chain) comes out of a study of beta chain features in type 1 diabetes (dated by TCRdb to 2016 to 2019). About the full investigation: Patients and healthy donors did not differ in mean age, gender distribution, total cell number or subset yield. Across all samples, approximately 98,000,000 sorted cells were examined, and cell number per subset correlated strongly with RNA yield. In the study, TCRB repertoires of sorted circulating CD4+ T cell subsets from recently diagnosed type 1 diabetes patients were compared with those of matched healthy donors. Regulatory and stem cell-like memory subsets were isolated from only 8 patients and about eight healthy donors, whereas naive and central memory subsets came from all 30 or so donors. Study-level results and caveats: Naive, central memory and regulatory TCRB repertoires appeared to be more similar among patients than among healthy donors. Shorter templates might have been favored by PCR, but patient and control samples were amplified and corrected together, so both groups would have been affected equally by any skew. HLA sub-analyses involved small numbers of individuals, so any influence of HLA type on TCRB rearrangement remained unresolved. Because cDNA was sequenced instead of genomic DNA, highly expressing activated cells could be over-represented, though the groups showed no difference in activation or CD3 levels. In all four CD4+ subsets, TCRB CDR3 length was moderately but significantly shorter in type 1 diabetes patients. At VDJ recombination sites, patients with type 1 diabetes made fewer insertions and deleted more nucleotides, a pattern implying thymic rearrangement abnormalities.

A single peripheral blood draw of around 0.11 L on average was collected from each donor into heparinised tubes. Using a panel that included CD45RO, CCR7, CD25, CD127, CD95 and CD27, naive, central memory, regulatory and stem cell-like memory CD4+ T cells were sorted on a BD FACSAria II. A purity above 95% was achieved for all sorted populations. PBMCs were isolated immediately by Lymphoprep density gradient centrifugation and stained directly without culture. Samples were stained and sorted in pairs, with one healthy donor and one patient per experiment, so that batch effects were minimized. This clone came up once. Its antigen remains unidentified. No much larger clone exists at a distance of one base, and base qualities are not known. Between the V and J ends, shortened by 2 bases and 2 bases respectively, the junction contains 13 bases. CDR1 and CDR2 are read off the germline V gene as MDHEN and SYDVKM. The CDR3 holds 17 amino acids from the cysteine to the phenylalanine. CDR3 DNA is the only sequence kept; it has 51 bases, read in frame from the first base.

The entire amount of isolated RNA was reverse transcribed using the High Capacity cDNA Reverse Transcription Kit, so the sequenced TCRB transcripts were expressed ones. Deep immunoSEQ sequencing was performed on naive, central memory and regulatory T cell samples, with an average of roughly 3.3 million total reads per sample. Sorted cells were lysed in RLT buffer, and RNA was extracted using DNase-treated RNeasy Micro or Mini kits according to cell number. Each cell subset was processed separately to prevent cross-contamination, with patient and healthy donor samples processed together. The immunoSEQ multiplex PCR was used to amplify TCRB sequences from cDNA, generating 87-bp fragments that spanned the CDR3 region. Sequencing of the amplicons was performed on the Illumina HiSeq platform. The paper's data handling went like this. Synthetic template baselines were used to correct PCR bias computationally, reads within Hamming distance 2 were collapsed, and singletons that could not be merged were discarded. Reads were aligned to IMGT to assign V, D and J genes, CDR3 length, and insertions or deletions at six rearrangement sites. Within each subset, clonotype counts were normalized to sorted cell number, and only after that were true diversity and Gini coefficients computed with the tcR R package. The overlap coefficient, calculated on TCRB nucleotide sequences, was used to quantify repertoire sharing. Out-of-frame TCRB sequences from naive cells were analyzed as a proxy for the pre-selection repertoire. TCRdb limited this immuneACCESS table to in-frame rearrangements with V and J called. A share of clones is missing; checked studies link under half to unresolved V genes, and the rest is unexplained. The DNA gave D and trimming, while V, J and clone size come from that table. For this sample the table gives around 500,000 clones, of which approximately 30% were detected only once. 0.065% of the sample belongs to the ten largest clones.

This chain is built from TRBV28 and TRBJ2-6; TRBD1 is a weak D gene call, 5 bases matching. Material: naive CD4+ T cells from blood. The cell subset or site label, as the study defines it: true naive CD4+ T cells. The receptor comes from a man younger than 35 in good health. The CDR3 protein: CASSLRAGNAGANVLTF. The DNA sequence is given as TGTGCCAGCAGTTTACGGGCAGGGAACGCTGGGGCCAACGTCCTGACTTTC.